This TCR beta chain was obtained from a study of OX40 agonist ivuxolimab in advanced cancers. Study background: A mean age of around 60 years, range roughly 23 to 85, was recorded, and approximately 79% were male. Broader study findings: The antigen specificity of the peripheral T cells (those that were expanded) was not determined.

The protocol was immunoSEQ multiplex PCR, while the TCRdb copy is restricted to in-frame clones and leaves out a portion. The profile shows approximately 110,000 clones, less than 95% of them singletons. Concerning this clone: Antigen specificity is unknown.

The germline CDR1 and CDR2 sequences are MNHNS and SASEGT. The CDR3 is made up of 13 amino acids. Trimming shortened V by 4 bases and J by 4 bases, and 10 bases separated the two germline ends. The receptor's source is an adult with an advanced solid tumor such as melanoma, head and neck, liver or kidney cancer. The chain links TRBV6-1 to TRBJ2-5; D perhaps matches TRBD2 (5 bases). This specimen was CD4+ or CD8+ T cells sorted from blood, taken in a trial of the OX40 agonist ivuxolimab. The CDR3 spells CASSGGLGETQYF. CDR3 DNA: TGTGCCAGCAGTGGAGGGCTAGGAGAGACCCAGTACTTC.